The sequence of this TCR beta chain was determined in a study of regulatory T cells in long-lasting Graves disease. Study as a whole: Graves' patients who were just diagnosed had used antithyroid drugs for under 3 months.

Described time point: newly diagnosed GD, antithyroid drugs for less than 3 months. Extracted PBMC RNA gave rise to the TCR library. From germline, CDR1 is SGHRS and CDR2 YFSETQ. The CDR3 sequence is 15 residues long. Trimming pared 0 bases from V and 0 bases from J, leaving 7 bases between. This clonotype was seen only a few times. As yet, its antigen is unknown. According to the study, TCR beta libraries were built with iRepertoire HTBI primers and CDR3-region Arm-PCR. A single record per CDR3 protein comes from TCRdb applying MiXCR to the multiplex PCR reads. The sample contains about 520,000 distinct CDR3 sequences, around 12% of which appear only once. Study results and limitations: New patients shared roughly 1,000 public clonotypes, and persistent patients shared more, with about 2,500.

The data also belong to a second study, concerning T cells in Graves' hyperthyroidism and ophthalmopathy. That source notes: Patients were excluded for uncontrolled infection, other autoimmune disease, pregnancy or lactation. The TCR CDR3 was amplified in a first-round RT-PCR using the HTBI primer set.

The sequencing here drew on peripheral blood mononuclear cells (PBMCs), taken at new diagnosis, from a patient treated with antithyroid drugs. The chain has TRBV5-1 and TRBJ1-3; no definite D call. The source is a woman aged 25 to 39 with Graves disease. As DNA, the CDR3 is TGCGCCAGCAGCTTGGCGGCAGGCTCTGGAAACACCATATATTTT. Its translation: CASSLAAGSGNTIYF. The full variable domain, rest sourced from reference TRBV5-1 and TRBJ1-3, is KAGVTQTPRYLIKTRGQQVTLSCSPISGHRSVSWYQQTPGQGLQFLFEYFSETQRNKGNFPGRFSGRQFSNSRSEMNVSTLELGDSALYLCASSLAAGSGNTIYFGEGSWLTVV.